The clone carrying this T cell receptor beta chain was recorded at least ten times. Antigen: not known. This entry comes from a study of human T cells and chemical hapten exposure. Whole-study context: Across samples, TCR yields varied, mostly owing to small differences in pooled library volumes.

The library labeled individual cDNA molecules by adding unique molecular identifiers to them. In the original processing: A per-sample median of 95,638 TCRs was observed, with a range of about 20,000 to 690,600. From the RACE reads, TCRdb called clonotypes with MiXCR, one entry per CDR3 protein. TCRdb's processing, not the study's, gives the V and J calls here. The sample contains tens of thousands of distinct CDR3 sequences, around 7% of which appear only once. Sample time point: healthy volunteer bleed at 2 weeks. Total RNA came from unfractionated whole blood. Overall study findings and caveats: Sensitization with DPC brought no change to TCRs above 1 in 1000 in frequency.

V was shortened by 0 bases and J by 0 bases, with 6 bases between the two germline ends. Germline CDR1 and CDR2: SGHRS and YFSETQ. CDR3 length: 15 residues. The sequencing input was whole blood. The rearrangement uses TRBV5-1 and TRBJ1-4, with a tentative D call TRBD1 (6 bases). The receptor was isolated from a human donor in good health. Some clones in this sample may be carry-over from other donors' samples. This CDR3 is CASSLEGATNEKLFF. Here the CDR3 DNA reads TGCGCCAGCAGCTTGGAGGGGGCAACTAATGAAAAACTGTTTTTT.